The sequence of this TCR beta chain was determined in a study of human T cells and chemical hapten exposure. In the study overall: Chiefly female patients presented with alopecia areata, totalis or universalis.

With V trimmed by 4 bases and J by 8 bases, 9 bases remained unmatched. Per the germline V gene, CDR1 is SQVTM and CDR2 is ANQGSEA. There are 14 residues in the CDR3. One entry per CDR3 protein results from TCRdb running MiXCR on the RACE reads. Here the sample spans about 77,000 distinct CDR3 sequences, about 14% being singletons. Time point here: pre-sensitization, week 0. Stated treatment: therapeutic diphenylcyclopropenone sensitization with weekly scalp DPC. This TCR was sampled from a woman between 50 and 59 years old with alopecia areata. Some clones in this sample may be carry-over from other donors' samples. The sequencing here drew on whole blood, taken in connection with sensitization to the hapten diphenylcyclopropenone (DPC). V gene TRBV29-1 combines with J gene TRBJ2-1; TRBD2 matches at 9 bases. This CDR3 reads CSVATTSGSDEQFF. The CDR3 nucleotides read TGCAGCGTTGCTACGACTAGCGGCAGCGATGAGCAGTTCTTC.